The rows below give T cell receptor beta chains drawn from one sample of a study of molecular identifiers for immune sequencing clone quantification. Each CDR3 protein is one row after TCRdb ran MiXCR on the PCR reads. Counted here are roughly 630,000 distinct CDR3 sequences, 25% occurring once; the ten biggest clones make up 0.78%. The sequencing sample was made of naive CD8+ T cells from blood, with Jurkat cell RNA spiked in. These receptors all stem from a human donor in good health. Some libraries in this study had Jurkat cell RNA spiked in. Both conserved end residues are trimmed from each CDR3. A D gene is named only where the DNA matches it firmly. A clone size is listed for some rows: how often the clone was seen (once, few, many), or a class if it is expanded.

ASSQIGTGVRWETNEKLF	TRBV2	18	TRBD1	-	TRBJ1-4
ASSPKEGSYYNEQF	TRBV4-2	14	-	many	TRBJ2-1
ASSYLGQWYEQY	TRBV5-6	12	-	few	TRBJ2-7
ATSASAGTDTQY	TRBV24-1	12	-	many	TRBJ2-3
ASVPGLTSTDTQY	TRBV12-5	13	TRBD2	-	TRBJ2-3
ASSESDNSYEQY	TRBV10-1	12	-	few	TRBJ2-7
ASSQRLGQGNQPQH	TRBV4-3	14	TRBD1	-	TRBJ1-5
SVVGDRESYGYT	TRBV29-1	12	-	-	TRBJ1-2
ISVPEARGGLSQH	TRBV7-5	13	-	-	TRBJ1-5
SATDRVNSYEQY	TRBV20-1	12	TRBD1	many	TRBJ2-7
ASSQDGKGGYNEQF	TRBV4-3	14	-	-	TRBJ2-1
SARRQPGPRQSNTEAF	TRBV20-1	16	-	-	TRBJ1-1
AWSTEGGPY	TRBV30	9	-	-	TRBJ2-7
ASSQTGVGQPQH	TRBV4-1	12	TRBD1	many	TRBJ1-5
SAAGLAGGINTGELF	TRBV20-1	15	TRBD2	many	TRBJ2-2
ASSTNIAGEGDEQF	TRBV6-5	14	TRBD2	-	TRBJ2-1
ASNSAGLAGVVDTQY	TRBV2	15	TRBD2	-	TRBJ2-3